The rows below give T cell receptor beta chains drawn from one sample of a study of T cell repertoires in cytomegalovirus infection. Their antigens are not known. MiXCR was run by TCRdb on the reads, yielding one entry per CDR3 protein. This table has approximately 990,000 distinct CDR3 sequences, approximately 30% appearing once. The source material was cultured CD8+ T cells from PBMCs, sampled from culture after CMV antigen stimulation. All receptors derive from a human donor in good health (CMV status not recorded). Some clones in this sample may be carry-over from other donors' samples. Each CDR3 is given with its conserved first and last residue. Each record gives: clone size, V gene, D gene, J gene, CDR3 protein, CDR3 DNA. The D gene is left open where the match is weak. Clone size is stated in some rows and not others, as once, few, many or a class when expanded.

few	TRBV27	NA	TRBJ1-6	CASTSFGYDANSPLHF	TGTGCCAGCACCTCTTTCGGGTACGACGCCAATTCACCCCTCCACTTT
few	TRBV2	NA	TRBJ2-2	CASSETPGYTGELFF	TGTGCCAGCAGTGAAACTCCTGGGTACACCGGGGAGCTGTTTTTT
NA	TRBV3-1	NA	TRBJ1-2	CASSPQTDNYGYTF	TGTGCCAGCAGCCCCCAGACGGATAACTATGGCTACACCTTC
few	TRBV10-3	NA	TRBJ2-2	CAISELGRDTGELFF	TGTGCCATCAGTGAGTTAGGAAGGGACACCGGGGAGCTGTTTTTT
many	TRBV7-8	NA	TRBJ1-5	CASSLVGVHQPQHF	TGTGCCAGCAGCTTAGTAGGGGTACATCAGCCCCAGCATTTT
NA	TRBV25-1	TRBD1	TRBJ2-7	CASSLTTGAEQYF	TGTGCCAGCAGTCTAACAACAGGGGCCGAGCAGTACTTC
few	TRBV19	NA	TRBJ2-3	CASSLWSDLSSDTQYF	TGTGCCAGTAGTCTTTGGTCTGACCTTTCCTCAGATACGCAGTATTTT
NA	TRBV24-1	NA	TRBJ1-2	CATSDLELGGYTF	TGTGCCACCAGTGATTTGGAATTGGGTGGCTACACCTTC
few	TRBV27	TRBD2	TRBJ2-7	CASSTSGGNEQYF	TGTGCCAGCTCTACTAGCGGGGGAAACGAGCAGTACTTC
many	TRBV7-6	NA	TRBJ1-5	CASSPRGGDQPQHF	TGTGCCAGCAGCCCACGGGGTGGAGATCAGCCCCAGCATTTT
NA	TRBV4-3	NA	TRBJ2-3	CASSQDWPGPDTQYF	TGCGCCAGCAGCCAAGATTGGCCAGGGCCAGATACGCAGTATTTT
many	TRBV7-2	NA	TRBJ2-3	CASSLGGVTDTQYF	TGTGCCAGCAGCTTAGGCGGGGTCACAGATACGCAGTATTTT
many	TRBV6-1	NA	TRBJ1-6	CASSEGSPLHF	TGTGCCAGCAGTGAAGGATCACCCCTCCACTTT
NA	TRBV4-3	NA	TRBJ2-7	CASSQEGLPQGEQYF	TGCGCCAGCAGCCAAGAAGGTCTCCCCCAAGGGGAGCAGTACTTC
NA	TRBV12-5	NA	TRBJ2-1	CASGLVAGLKYEQFF	TGTGCTAGTGGTTTGGTAGCAGGTCTTAAGTATGAGCAGTTCTTC
few	TRBV6-5	NA	TRBJ1-6	CASSYGFRGDTDSPLHF	TGTGCCAGCAGTTACGGCTTTAGGGGGGATACGGATTCACCCCTCCACTTT
NA	TRBV6-1	NA	TRBJ1-2	CASSEVQSNYGYTF	TGTGCCAGCAGTGAGGTCCAGAGTAACTATGGCTACACCTTC
NA	TRBV6-6	TRBD1	TRBJ2-1	CASSYTNRGTSSYNEQFF	TGTGCCAGCAGTTACACTAACAGGGGAACAAGCTCCTACAATGAGCAGTTCTTC
NA	TRBV28	NA	TRBJ2-1	CASSWGLGQSSYNEQFF	TGTGCCAGCAGTTGGGGCTTGGGTCAGAGCTCCTACAATGAGCAGTTCTTC
NA	TRBV9	NA	TRBJ2-2	CASSDHPGTGVRGELFF	TGTGCCAGCAGCGATCACCCGGGGACGGGGGTTAGGGGGGAGCTGTTTTTT
NA	TRBV4-1	NA	TRBJ2-3	CASSQRAVTDTQYF	TGCGCCAGTAGCCAAAGGGCCGTGACAGATACGCAGTATTTT
NA	TRBV2	TRBD1	TRBJ2-1	CASSGGTGIYNEQFF	TGTGCCAGCAGTGGGGGGACAGGGATCTACAATGAGCAGTTCTTC
NA	TRBV12-3/TRBV12-4	NA	TRBJ2-5	CASSLYDVETQYF	TGTGCCAGCAGTTTATACGACGTGGAGACCCAGTACTTC
NA	TRBV6-1	NA	TRBJ2-5	CASSDMRETQYF	TGTGCCAGCAGTGATATGCGCGAGACCCAGTACTTC
NA	TRBV4-1	TRBD1	TRBJ2-7	CASSLTQGNEQYF	TGCGCCAGCAGCCTTACACAGGGGAACGAGCAGTACTTC
many	TRBV7-9	TRBD1	TRBJ2-1	CASSLQGAYNEQFF	TGTGCCAGCAGCTTACAGGGGGCCTACAATGAGCAGTTCTTC
NA	TRBV4-3	NA	TRBJ1-4	CASSQMGRLNEKLFF	TGCGCCAGCAGCCAAATGGGACGGTTGAATGAAAAACTGTTTTTT
NA	TRBV20-1	NA	TRBJ2-7	CSATHRHSYEQYF	TGCAGTGCTACCCACCGGCACTCCTACGAGCAGTACTTC
many	TRBV10-3	NA	TRBJ1-4	CAISSQTLSVEKLFF	TGTGCCATCAGTTCCCAGACCTTATCGGTTGAAAAACTGTTTTTT
NA	TRBV7-6	NA	TRBJ1-1	CASSPRNVAEAFF	TGTGCCAGCAGCCCCCGTAACGTCGCTGAAGCTTTCTTT
NA	TRBV9	NA	TRBJ1-1	CANSVVSTEAFF	TGTGCCAACAGCGTAGTATCGACTGAAGCTTTCTTT
NA	TRBV27	NA	TRBJ1-2	CASSFGDHYGYTF	TGTGCCAGCAGTTTTGGAGACCACTATGGCTACACCTTC
many	TRBV11-1	NA	TRBJ2-5	CASSLHAEETQYF	TGTGCCAGCAGCTTACATGCGGAGGAGACCCAGTACTTC
NA	TRBV25-1	NA	TRBJ2-5	CASRLGQETQYF	TGTGCCAGCAGACTGGGCCAAGAGACCCAGTACTTC
few	TRBV12-3/TRBV12-4	TRBD2	TRBJ2-7	CASSQRGTQYEQYF	TGTGCCAGCAGTCAGCGGGGGACCCAGTACGAGCAGTACTTC
NA	TRBV5-1	NA	TRBJ1-1	CASSSRGAPHTEAFF	TGCGCCAGCAGCTCGCGGGGGGCTCCACACACTGAAGCTTTCTTT
NA	TRBV5-1	NA	TRBJ1-1	CASSLPREGINTEAFF	TGCGCCAGCAGCTTACCCCGCGAGGGGATCAACACTGAAGCTTTCTTT
NA	TRBV2	NA	TRBJ1-4	CASRDTRISEKLFF	TGTGCCAGCAGGGATACGAGGATATCTGAAAAACTGTTTTTT
few	TRBV28	TRBD1	TRBJ2-1	CASNGQGAYNEQFF	TGTGCCAGCAATGGGCAGGGGGCGTACAATGAGCAGTTCTTC
few	TRBV6-2/TRBV6-3	NA	TRBJ2-5	CAISRPGETQYF	TGTGCCATCTCACGGCCAGGGGAGACCCAGTACTTC
NA	TRBV2	NA	TRBJ1-4	CASSVGPTYGHRGEKLFF	TGTGCCAGCAGTGTCGGACCTACTTACGGGCACCGGGGGGAAAAACTGTTTTTT